A selection of T cell receptor beta chains follows, all from one sample in a study of identical twins. TCRdb re-analysed the 5' RACE reads in MiXCR, keeping a single row per CDR3 protein. The sample contains more than 600,000 distinct CDR3 sequences, 18% of which appear only once. In addition, the sample was reused for a study of T cells expressing NK-cell markers.

The sequenced material came from PBMCs. These receptors all stem from a young woman in good health. CDR3s include the opening cysteine and the closing phenylalanine or tryptophan. A D gene is named only where the DNA matches it firmly. Clone sizes are given selectively: once, few, many, or a class where the clone is expanded.

clone size: -
V gene: TRBV4-3
D gene: -
J gene: TRBJ2-2
CDR3 DNA: TGCGCCAGCAGCCGGCAGGGAGAAACCGGGGAGCTGTTTTTT
CDR3 protein: CASSRQGETGELFF

clone size: few
V gene: TRBV7-9
D gene: -
J gene: TRBJ2-5
CDR3 DNA: TGTGCCAGCGCAAGGGCCCAAGAGACCCAGTACTTC
CDR3 protein: CASARAQETQYF

clone size: -
V gene: TRBV6-1
D gene: -
J gene: TRBJ1-2
CDR3 DNA: TGTGCCAGCAGTGAATTCGGCCTTAACTATGGCTACACCTTC
CDR3 protein: CASSEFGLNYGYTF

clone size: few
V gene: TRBV6-4
D gene: TRBD2
J gene: TRBJ2-1
CDR3 DNA: TGTGCCAGCAGTGACGAAGGCGGGGGGGCCTCCTACAATGAGCAGTTCTTC
CDR3 protein: CASSDEGGGASYNEQFF

clone size: -
V gene: TRBV18
D gene: TRBD2
J gene: TRBJ2-5
CDR3 DNA: TGTGCCAGCTCACCAATCTCTAGCGGGACGAAGACCCAGTACTTC
CDR3 protein: CASSPISSGTKTQYF

clone size: once
V gene: TRBV5-6
D gene: -
J gene: TRBJ2-7
CDR3 DNA: TGTGCCAGCAGCTTGGTTTCGCGACGGAACGAGCAGTACTTC
CDR3 protein: CASSLVSRRNEQYF

clone size: few
V gene: TRBV10-2
D gene: TRBD2
J gene: TRBJ2-1
CDR3 DNA: TGCGCCAGCAGTCTCAATAGAGCGGGAGCCCTCAATGAGCAGTTCTTC
CDR3 protein: CASSLNRAGALNEQFF

clone size: -
V gene: TRBV5-1
D gene: TRBD1
J gene: TRBJ2-7
CDR3 DNA: TGCGCCAGCAGCTTGGCCGCTTCTGGGACAGGAATCCACGAGCAGTACTTC
CDR3 protein: CASSLAASGTGIHEQYF

clone size: many
V gene: TRBV6-5
D gene: -
J gene: TRBJ1-5
CDR3 DNA: TGTGCCAGCAGTTACTCCCGAGCTCAGCCCCAGCATTTT
CDR3 protein: CASSYSRAQPQHF

clone size: few
V gene: TRBV5-6
D gene: -
J gene: TRBJ2-7
CDR3 DNA: TGTGCCAGCAGCGTGAGGAGACTCAGCTCCTACGAGCAGTACTTC
CDR3 protein: CASSVRRLSSYEQYF

clone size: few
V gene: TRBV5-1
D gene: -
J gene: TRBJ1-1
CDR3 DNA: TGCGCCAGCAGCACTTCGACAGTACAAACTGAAGCTTTCTTT
CDR3 protein: CASSTSTVQTEAFF

clone size: -
V gene: TRBV20-1
D gene: -
J gene: TRBJ2-2
CDR3 DNA: TGCAGTGCTAGGGGGGCCCAGACCGGGGAGCTGTTTTTT
CDR3 protein: CSARGAQTGELFF

clone size: few
V gene: TRBV18
D gene: TRBD1
J gene: TRBJ2-7
CDR3 DNA: TGTGCCAGCTCACCGGGACAGGGGTATGCCGAGCAGTACTTC
CDR3 protein: CASSPGQGYAEQYF

clone size: -
V gene: TRBV6-2/TRBV6-3
D gene: -
J gene: TRBJ2-7
CDR3 DNA: TGTGCCAGCAGTTATCTAGGAGTAAGCGACGAGCAGTACTTC
CDR3 protein: CASSYLGVSDEQYF

clone size: few
V gene: TRBV3-1
D gene: TRBD1
J gene: TRBJ2-7
CDR3 DNA: TGTGCCAGCAGCCAAGATCAAGGACAGGGTCGGGAGCAGTACTTC
CDR3 protein: CASSQDQGQGREQYF

clone size: -
V gene: TRBV12-3/TRBV12-4
D gene: TRBD2
J gene: TRBJ2-1
CDR3 DNA: TGTGCCAGCAGCCCAGGACTAGCTTCTCTTAATGAGCAGTTCTTC
CDR3 protein: CASSPGLASLNEQFF

clone size: few
V gene: TRBV7-9
D gene: TRBD2
J gene: TRBJ2-1
CDR3 DNA: TGTGCCAGAGGACTAGCGGGATACAATGAGCAGTTCTTC
CDR3 protein: CARGLAGYNEQFF

clone size: few
V gene: TRBV9
D gene: -
J gene: TRBJ2-7
CDR3 DNA: TGTGCCAGCAGCGTAAACGAAGATTCTCAGCAGTACTTC
CDR3 protein: CASSVNEDSQQYF

clone size: many
V gene: TRBV12-3/TRBV12-4
D gene: -
J gene: TRBJ2-1
CDR3 DNA: TGTGCCAGCAGCCTTCCGGGGCATGAGCAGTTCTTC
CDR3 protein: CASSLPGHEQFF

clone size: many
V gene: TRBV12-3/TRBV12-4
D gene: -
J gene: TRBJ1-5
CDR3 DNA: TGTGCCAGCAGTTTGGAGAGTCAGCCCCAGCATTTT
CDR3 protein: CASSLESQPQHF

clone size: -
V gene: TRBV3-1
D gene: -
J gene: TRBJ2-7
CDR3 DNA: TGTGCCAGCAGCCGAGTCGGGACTTACGAGCAGTACTTC
CDR3 protein: CASSRVGTYEQYF

clone size: -
V gene: TRBV20-1
D gene: -
J gene: TRBJ2-7
CDR3 DNA: TGCAGTGCTAGCCTCCCTGGGCAGGGTGGCGAGCAGTACTTC
CDR3 protein: CSASLPGQGGEQYF

clone size: few
V gene: TRBV3-1
D gene: -
J gene: TRBJ1-1
CDR3 DNA: TGTGCCAGCAGCCAGCGAGGGATCATCACTGAAGCTTTCTTT
CDR3 protein: CASSQRGIITEAFF

clone size: -
V gene: TRBV9
D gene: TRBD2
J gene: TRBJ2-1
CDR3 DNA: TGTGCCAGCAGCTCCAGCGGGGAGGGTTACAATGAGCAGTTCTTC
CDR3 protein: CASSSSGEGYNEQFF

clone size: few
V gene: TRBV7-2
D gene: TRBD1
J gene: TRBJ2-3
CDR3 DNA: TGTGCCAGCAGCCCAGGGAGAAGCTGGACAGGGCAGCATACGCAGTATTTT
CDR3 protein: CASSPGRSWTGQHTQYF

clone size: -
V gene: TRBV11-3
D gene: -
J gene: TRBJ2-1
CDR3 DNA: TGTGCCAGCAGCAGCGGCCGGACGGGGTTCTTC
CDR3 protein: CASSSGRTGFF

clone size: many
V gene: TRBV10-3
D gene: TRBD2
J gene: TRBJ2-1
CDR3 DNA: TGTGCCATCAGTGTGGGACTAGCGGAATACAATGAGCAGTTCTTC
CDR3 protein: CAISVGLAEYNEQFF

clone size: -
V gene: TRBV20-1
D gene: -
J gene: TRBJ2-7
CDR3 DNA: TGCAGTGCTAGAGGGGGATTCTTCGGTGGCTCCTACGAGCAGTACTTC
CDR3 protein: CSARGGFFGGSYEQYF

clone size: -
V gene: TRBV11-2
D gene: -
J gene: TRBJ2-5
CDR3 DNA: TGTGCCAGCACCGTGGCACCCTTAGGAGGAGAGACCCAGTACTTC
CDR3 protein: CASTVAPLGGETQYF

clone size: -
V gene: TRBV4-2
D gene: TRBD2
J gene: TRBJ2-4
CDR3 DNA: TGTGCCAGCAGCCACCTCTCCGGGACTAGAAGGGAAAACATTCAGTACTTC
CDR3 protein: CASSHLSGTRRENIQYF

clone size: few
V gene: TRBV6-5
D gene: -
J gene: TRBJ2-3
CDR3 DNA: TGTGCCAGCAGTTACTCTAAAACATCGGATACGCAGTATTTT
CDR3 protein: CASSYSKTSDTQYF

clone size: many
V gene: TRBV20-1
D gene: -
J gene: TRBJ2-2
CDR3 DNA: TGCAGTGCAAGGGGGGACACCGGGGAGCTGTTTTTT
CDR3 protein: CSARGDTGELFF

clone size: -
V gene: TRBV5-1
D gene: -
J gene: TRBJ1-1
CDR3 DNA: TGCGCCAGCAGCTCCTTCGGGGCAGCCGCGAACACTGAAGCTTTCTTT
CDR3 protein: CASSSFGAAANTEAFF

clone size: few
V gene: TRBV7-2
D gene: -
J gene: TRBJ2-1
CDR3 DNA: TGTGCCAGCAGCTCCGCGGTGCGCAGCTCCTACAATGAGCAGTTCTTC
CDR3 protein: CASSSAVRSSYNEQFF

clone size: -
V gene: TRBV25-1
D gene: -
J gene: TRBJ2-2
CDR3 DNA: TGTGCCAGCAGCCCGTCGAGGGGGAACACCGGGGAGCTGTTTTTT
CDR3 protein: CASSPSRGNTGELFF

clone size: few
V gene: TRBV29-1
D gene: -
J gene: TRBJ1-2
CDR3 DNA: TGCAGCGTTGGCGGGACCACTTCTACTAACTATGGCTACACCTTC
CDR3 protein: CSVGGTTSTNYGYTF

clone size: -
V gene: TRBV20-1
D gene: TRBD2
J gene: TRBJ2-7
CDR3 DNA: TGCAGTGCTTCTAGCGGAGCCGCCTACGAGCAGTACTTC
CDR3 protein: CSASSGAAYEQYF

clone size: few
V gene: TRBV6-5
D gene: TRBD2
J gene: TRBJ2-5
CDR3 DNA: TGTGCCAGCAGTTACGGAGCGGGAGATGTAGAGACCCAGTACTTC
CDR3 protein: CASSYGAGDVETQYF

clone size: -
V gene: TRBV4-3
D gene: -
J gene: TRBJ2-1
CDR3 DNA: TGCGCCAGCAGCCAAGAGGCGGGCCGCAAGTACAATGAGCAGTTCTTC
CDR3 protein: CASSQEAGRKYNEQFF

clone size: -
V gene: TRBV20-1
D gene: TRBD2
J gene: TRBJ2-3
CDR3 DNA: TGCAGTGCTAGCTTCCCAAAGCGGGGGGGCGCAGATACGCAGTATTTT
CDR3 protein: CSASFPKRGGADTQYF

clone size: -
V gene: TRBV5-1
D gene: -
J gene: TRBJ2-5
CDR3 DNA: TGCGCCAGCCGCCAGGCTCAAGAGACCCAGTACTTC
CDR3 protein: CASRQAQETQYF

clone size: few
V gene: TRBV11-2
D gene: TRBD2
J gene: TRBJ2-5
CDR3 DNA: TGTGCCAGCAGCGCTCGACTAGCGGGAGGAGAGACCCAGTACTTC
CDR3 protein: CASSARLAGGETQYF

clone size: -
V gene: TRBV5-5
D gene: -
J gene: TRBJ2-7
CDR3 DNA: TGTGCCAGCAGCGACGGGACCAATGTACCCGAGCAGTACTTC
CDR3 protein: CASSDGTNVPEQYF

clone size: -
V gene: TRBV5-1
D gene: -
J gene: TRBJ1-1
CDR3 DNA: TGCGCCAGCAGCCAAGACGAGCTGAACACTGAAGCTTTCTTT
CDR3 protein: CASSQDELNTEAFF

clone size: -
V gene: TRBV10-3
D gene: TRBD1
J gene: TRBJ2-7
CDR3 DNA: TGTGCCATCAGTGATTCGGGGACAGGGTACCACGAGCAGTACTTC
CDR3 protein: CAISDSGTGYHEQYF

clone size: few
V gene: TRBV3-1
D gene: -
J gene: TRBJ2-1
CDR3 DNA: TGTGCCAGCAGCCAAGCGGCAGGGTCTAAACAGGGGCAGTTCTTC
CDR3 protein: CASSQAAGSKQGQFF

clone size: few
V gene: TRBV12-3/TRBV12-4
D gene: TRBD1
J gene: TRBJ1-2
CDR3 DNA: TGTGCCAGCAGTTTAACAGGGGGTCGTTATGGCTACACCTTC
CDR3 protein: CASSLTGGRYGYTF

clone size: -
V gene: TRBV7-8
D gene: -
J gene: TRBJ2-2
CDR3 DNA: TGTGCCAGCAGCATCCAGGGGGGGCTGACCGGGGAGCTGTTTTTT
CDR3 protein: CASSIQGGLTGELFF

clone size: few
V gene: TRBV6-2/TRBV6-3
D gene: TRBD1
J gene: TRBJ1-6
CDR3 DNA: TGTGCCAGCAGTGACAGGGGAATGAGTTCACCCCTCCACTTT
CDR3 protein: CASSDRGMSSPLHF

clone size: few
V gene: TRBV20-1
D gene: -
J gene: TRBJ2-3
CDR3 DNA: TGCAGTGCCCGAATCGGGGCCTCTAGCACAGATACGCAGTATTTT
CDR3 protein: CSARIGASSTDTQYF

clone size: -
V gene: TRBV20-1
D gene: -
J gene: TRBJ2-2
CDR3 DNA: TGCAGTGCCAGCAGGGGGGCCACCGGGGAGCTGTTTTTT
CDR3 protein: CSASRGATGELFF

clone size: few
V gene: TRBV3-1
D gene: TRBD2
J gene: TRBJ2-3
CDR3 DNA: TGTGCCAGCAGCCACCTAGCGGGGGGGCCAGCAGATACGCAGTATTTT
CDR3 protein: CASSHLAGGPADTQYF

clone size: -
V gene: TRBV6-5
D gene: -
J gene: TRBJ2-1
CDR3 DNA: TGTGCCAGCAGTAACGGACAGTACAATGAGCAGTTCTTC
CDR3 protein: CASSNGQYNEQFF

clone size: few
V gene: TRBV29-1
D gene: -
J gene: TRBJ2-1
CDR3 DNA: TGCAGCGGGGCGCCCAACAGTGAGCAGTTCTTC
CDR3 protein: CSGAPNSEQFF

clone size: -
V gene: TRBV12-3/TRBV12-4
D gene: -
J gene: TRBJ2-7
CDR3 DNA: TGTGCCAGCTCTACGGCTGGTTCCTCCTACGAGCAGTACTTC
CDR3 protein: CASSTAGSSYEQYF

clone size: few
V gene: TRBV7-2
D gene: TRBD1
J gene: TRBJ1-1
CDR3 DNA: TGTGCCAGCAGCTCCTCTGACAGGGTGAACACTGAAGCTTTCTTT
CDR3 protein: CASSSSDRVNTEAFF

clone size: -
V gene: TRBV20-1
D gene: -
J gene: TRBJ2-1
CDR3 DNA: TGCAGTGCGGGGGGGCCTTACAATGAGCAGTTCTTC
CDR3 protein: CSAGGPYNEQFF

clone size: -
V gene: TRBV12-3/TRBV12-4
D gene: -
J gene: TRBJ1-5
CDR3 DNA: TGTGCCAGCAGTTTTGATGCTTATCAGCCCCAGCATTTT
CDR3 protein: CASSFDAYQPQHF

clone size: many
V gene: TRBV20-1
D gene: -
J gene: TRBJ1-4
CDR3 DNA: TGCAGTGCGAGGGGAGGGATTAATGAAAAACTGTTTTTT
CDR3 protein: CSARGGINEKLFF

clone size: -
V gene: TRBV20-1
D gene: TRBD1
J gene: TRBJ2-6
CDR3 DNA: TGCAGTGCAAGTAACAGGGGGTTCTCTGGGGCCAACGTCCTGACTTTC
CDR3 protein: CSASNRGFSGANVLTF